The subject of this entry is one TCR beta chain. Its cognate antigen is unknown. These data come from a study of cytomegalovirus exposure and HLA in healthy donors. Study-level points and caveats: A later analysis linked a missense DCLRE1C variant to TCR beta V- and J-gene trimming.

The PCR had 60 Vbeta and 13 Jbeta primers. Profiling relied on immunoSEQ multiplex PCR, and the TCRdb table lists in-frame clones only, not all of them. The sample carries 150,000 to 200,000 clones, around 80% recorded once. Trimming at V came to 5 bases and at J to 4 bases, leaving 8 bases not matched to a gene. Per the germline V gene, CDR1 is SGHNT and CDR2 is YYREEE (reference sequence). The CDR3 loop spans 14 amino acids. This rearrangement joins TRBV5-4 to TRBJ1-2; 7 bases are shared with TRBD1. Sequencing input: PBMCs. The clonotype comes from a male donor in good health and CMV-seropositive. CDR3 loop: CASRETGRGYGYTF. The CDR3 DNA is TGTGCCAGCAGGGAGACAGGGCGGGGCTATGGCTACACCTTC.